The 25 T cell receptor beta chains below all came from one sample that was sequenced in a study of T cell changes during pregnancy in multiple sclerosis (dated by TCRdb to between 2018 and 2021). Libraries came from the immunoSEQ multiplex PCR assay. TCRdb retrieved this table from immuneACCESS and kept in-frame rearrangements only. Not all clones are present; in checked studies, unresolved V genes account for under half, and no reason is known for the remainder. The sample table lists about 27,000 clones, about 89% of them with a count of one. The top ten hold approximately 13% of the sample. Sequencing used CD8+ T cells from peripheral blood mononuclear cells, obtained in the first trimester of pregnancy. These receptors all stem from a female donor in good health, enrolled as a control in a pregnancy study.

This chain joins TRBV10-1 and TRBJ2-1; 8 bases map to TRBD1. The CDR3 sequence is 15 residues long. V lost 6 bases and J lost 2; bases outside the gene matches: 6. Germline CDR1 is WNHNN and CDR2 is SYGVQD (reference sequence). CDR3 nucleotide sequence: TGCGCCAGCAGCGCGGACAGGGACGCCTACAATGAGCAGTTCTTC. The encoded protein is CASSADRDAYNEQFF.

This clone was seen a few times. The chain uses TRBV27 and TRBJ1-6; D gene unclear. In germline, CDR1 is MNHEY, CDR2 SMNVEV (reference sequence). The CDR3 has 16 residues. Deletions cut 0 bases from V and 6 bases from J, with 12 bases between. CDR3 sequence (DNA): TGTGCCAGCAGTTTATCCGCAGGATTCGGTAATTCACCCCTCCACTTT. It codes for CASSLSAGFGNSPLHF.

The gene calls are TRBV11-3 and TRBJ2-7, with TRBD2 as a possible D gene (6 bases). V lost 8 bases to trimming and J lost 4 bases, with 18 bases between them. Germline V gives CDR1 SGHNT, CDR2 YENEEA. The CDR3 contains 14 residues. CDR3 DNA: TGTGCCAGCCGACTGGGGGGTACCGAGTACGAGCAGTACTTC. Its protein is CASRLGGTEYEQYF. Looking up the rest from reference TRBV11-3 and TRBJ2-7 gives the full variable domain: EAGVVQSPRYKIIEKKQPVAFWCNPISGHNTLYWYLQNLGQGPELLIRYENEEAVDDSQLPKDRFSAERLKGVDSTLKIQPAELGDSAVYLCASRLGGTEYEQYFGPGTRLTVT.

V and J are TRBV14 and TRBJ1-2; 8 bases map to TRBD1. V shed 5 bases and J 4 bases; nucleotides not matched to a gene: 6. Germline-derived CDR1 and CDR2 are SGHDN and FVKESK. The CDR3 is 14 residues long. This chain's CDR3 is CASSMAGGAYGYTF. CDR3 nucleotide sequence: TGTGCCAGCAGCATGGCAGGGGGCGCCTATGGCTACACCTTC.

This chain connects TRBV11-3 to TRBJ2-3; D is uncertain. The CDR3 contains 13 residues. CDR1 is SGHNT and CDR2 is YENEEA in the germline V gene. Trimming shortened V by 1 base and J by 2 bases, and 4 bases separated the two germline ends. The CDR3 coding sequence is TGTGCCAGCAGCTTAGGGGCCACAGATACGCAGTATTTT. Its protein is CASSLGATDTQYF. Together with reference TRBV11-3 and TRBJ2-3, the CDR3 gives the full variable domain: EAGVVQSPRYKIIEKKQPVAFWCNPISGHNTLYWYLQNLGQGPELLIRYENEEAVDDSQLPKDRFSAERLKGVDSTLKIQPAELGDSAVYLCASSLGATDTQYFGPGTRLTVL.

This clone is large within its sample. This chain connects TRBV19 to TRBJ1-5, with D possibly being TRBD1 (6 bases). CDR3 length equals 18 residues. Per the germline V gene, CDR1 is LNHDA and CDR2 is SQIVND (reference sequence). The V gene lost 3 bases and the J gene lost 7 bases, with 25 bases spanning the gap. The CDR3 loop reads CASSIGGELNRVGQPQHF. CDR3 nucleotides: TGTGCCAGTAGTATTGGGGGGGAATTGAACAGGGTAGGACAGCCCCAGCATTTT.

The chain employs TRBV29-1 and TRBJ2-7, with unresolved D. Germline CDR1 is SQVTM and CDR2 is ANQGSEA. Trimming took 4 bases from V and 0 from J, leaving 7 bases between them. This CDR3 spans 12 amino acids. DNA for the CDR3: TGCAGCGTTGGGTCGGTCTCCTACGAGCAGTACTTC. It encodes CSVGSVSYEQYF.

The chain couples TRBV10-1 to TRBJ1-2; a weak D match, TRBD1 (5 bases). The CDR3 length is 14 residues. The germline V gene has CDR1 WNHNN and CDR2 SYGVQD (reference sequence). Trimming left V 2 bases short and J 1 base short, with 8 bases between. The CDR3 loop is CASSEGHFNYGYTF. DNA for the CDR3: TGCGCCAGCAGTGAGGGACACTTTAACTATGGCTACACCTTC.

This clone came up once. This chain joins TRBV19 and TRBJ1-2, with unresolved D. The V gene lost 4 bases and the J gene lost 5 bases, with 32 bases spanning the gap. The germline CDR1 and CDR2 sequences are LNHDA and SQIVND (reference sequence). The CDR3 contains 20 residues. CDR3 protein: CASSSIGRDGEISIPYGYTF. CDR3 nucleotides: TGTGCCAGTAGTAGTATTGGACGCGACGGGGAAATATCCATACCATATGGCTACACCTTC.

This clone was recorded once. The rearrangement joins TRBV13 to TRBJ2-2; 14 bases map to TRBD2. The CDR3 sequence is 17 residues long. CDR1 and CDR2 from the germline V gene are PRHDT and FYEKMQ (reference sequence). V dropped 6 bases and J dropped 7; count of bases not matched to a gene: 10. Written as DNA, the CDR3 is TGTGCCAGCAGTTCTTATGGGACTAGCGGGAGAAACGGGGAGCTGTTTTTT. Translated, it gives CASSSYGTSGRNGELFF.

The rearrangement joins TRBV6-4 to TRBJ2-3; TRBD2 matches 10 bases. The germline CDR1 and CDR2 sequences are MRHNA and SNTAGT. Unmatched junction bases numbered 7, after V lost 3 bases and J lost 4 bases. The CDR3 extends over 16 amino acids. The CDR3: CASSDRVAGGPDTQYF. The DNA of the CDR3 is TGTGCCAGCAGTGATCGGGTAGCGGGAGGTCCAGATACGCAGTATTTT.

The chain carries TRBV27 and TRBJ2-1; D is possibly TRBD1 (6 bases). Trimming shortened V by 5 bases and J by 0 bases, and 11 bases separated the two germline ends. Germline CDR1 MNHEY, CDR2 SMNVEV (reference sequence). This CDR3 is 15 amino acids long. The CDR3 is CASSPPGVSYNEQFF. The CDR3 region has the DNA TGTGCCAGCAGTCCCCCAGGGGTCTCCTACAATGAGCAGTTCTTC.

The genes are TRBV10-3 and TRBJ2-3; D perhaps matches TRBD1 (5 bases). Germline-derived CDR1 and CDR2 are ENHRY and SYGVKD. The CDR3 sequence is 12 residues long. Trimming cost V 6 bases and J 4 bases, with 8 bases left between them. DNA of the CDR3: TGTGCCATCAGGGAAGGGGCAGATACGCAGTATTTT. Amino acid sequence: CAIREGADTQYF.

The V call is TRBV5-6, the J call TRBJ2-7, with no clear D. V lost 4 bases and J 3 bases, leaving 5 bases between the germline ends. From germline, CDR1 is SGHDT and CDR2 YYEEEE. CDR3 length: 11 amino acids. CDR3 bases: TGTGCCAGCAGCCTTTACTACGAGCAGTACTTC. Translated: CASSLYYEQYF.

This clone was seen only once. V usage is TRBV5-6 and J usage is TRBJ1-1; the D gene is possibly TRBD1 (6 bases). The CDR3 is 14 residues long. Trimming shortened V by 6 bases and J by 3 bases, and 15 bases separated the two germline ends. Looked up from germline, CDR1 is SGHDT and CDR2 is YYEEEE. This chain's CDR3 is CASIPTRGYTEAFF. Written as DNA, the CDR3 is TGTGCCAGCATCCCTACTAGGGGGTACACTGAAGCTTTCTTT.

This chain joins TRBV25-1 and TRBJ2-2; tentatively, D is TRBD2 (5 bases). V dropped 1 base and J dropped 4 bases, with 13 bases sitting between them. The CDR3 extends over 16 amino acids. Germline lookup yields CDR1 MGHDK and CDR2 SYGVNS. CDR3 in amino acids: CASSEWVSEVTGELFF. DNA for the CDR3: TGTGCCAGCAGTGAATGGGTATCGGAGGTCACCGGGGAGCTGTTTTTT. Combining the CDR3 with reference TRBV25-1 and TRBJ2-2 gives the whole variable domain EADIYQTPRYLVIGTGKKITLECSQTMGHDKMYWYQQDPGMELHLIHYSYGVNSTEKGDLSSESTVSRIRTEHFPLTLESARPSHTSQYLCASSEWVSEVTGELFFGEGSRLTVL.

The chain combines TRBV7-9 with TRBJ1-3; a weak D match, TRBD1 (6 bases). The CDR3 is 14 amino acids. From germline, CDR1 is SEHNR and CDR2 FQNEAQ (reference sequence). Trimming stripped 2 bases from V and 3 bases from J, with 8 bases between. Written as DNA, the CDR3 is TGTGCCAGCAGCTTAAGGACAGATGGAAACACCATATATTTT. Translated, it gives CASSLRTDGNTIYF.

V gene TRBV7-2 combines with J gene TRBJ1-2; weak D call: TRBD1 (5 bases). Per germline, CDR1 SGHTA and CDR2 FQGNSA. V was trimmed by 9 bases and J by 3 bases, leaving 11 bases between them. The CDR3 length is 12 residues. CDR3: CARDSHYYGYTF. In nucleotides, the CDR3 is TGTGCCAGAGACAGCCATTACTATGGCTACACCTTC.

The rearrangement joins TRBV5-4 to TRBJ2-1; 12 nucleotides line up with TRBD2. The length of the CDR3 is 15 residues. Germline V gene lookup returns CDR1 SGHNT and CDR2 YYREEE (reference sequence). With 1 base clipped from V and 7 bases from J, the junction kept 3 bases outside the gene matches. CDR3 in amino acids: CASSLLLAGGNEQFF. Written as DNA, the CDR3 is TGTGCCAGCAGCTTGCTTCTAGCGGGGGGGAATGAGCAGTTCTTC.

This clone showed up just once. This sequence joins TRBV21-1 and TRBJ2-1; the table's D gene call, TRBD1, was not cross checked with the DNA. TRBV21-1 has pseudogene status. The CDR3 sequence is 17 residues long. CDR3 region: CASSKDRDRVSYNEQFF. The CDR3 DNA reads as TGTGCCAGCAGCAAAGATAGGGACAGGGTGTCCTACAATGAGCAGTTCTTC.

The V and J genes are TRBV11-2 and TRBJ1-5, with 10 bases identical to TRBD1. J gave up 0 bases and V 5 bases, and 10 bases lay outside the gene matches. This CDR3 is built from 18 residues. Germline loops: CDR1 SGHAT, CDR2 FQNNGV. The CDR3 DNA is TGTGCCAGCAGCCAAGGACAGGGGGGATATGTTAGCAATCAGCCCCAGCATTTT. This encodes CASSQGQGGYVSNQPQHF.

The chain is built from TRBV25-1 and TRBJ2-1; D might be TRBD1 (5 bases). Trimming left V 7 bases short and J 0 bases short, with 19 bases between. Per germline, CDR1 MGHDK and CDR2 SYGVNS. The CDR3 runs 17 residues. The CDR3 loop reads CASISSGSSGSYNEQFF. The CDR3 DNA reads TGTGCCAGCATCTCCTCAGGGTCTTCCGGCTCCTACAATGAGCAGTTCTTC.

The rearrangement uses TRBV29-1 and TRBJ1-4; D ambiguous. CDR1 and CDR2 (germline): SQVTM, ANQGSEA. The CDR3 consists of 14 residues. V lost 5 bases and J lost 3, with 13 bases in between. CDR3 amino acids: CSVIEVVANEKLFF. The CDR3, as DNA: TGCAGCGTTATCGAGGTCGTTGCTAATGAAAAACTGTTTTTT. The complete variable domain, with remaining parts taken from reference TRBV29-1 and TRBJ1-4, reads SAVISQKPSRDICQRGTSLTIQCQVDSQVTMMFWYRQQPGQSLTLIATANQGSEATYESGFVIDKFPISRPNLTFSTLTVSNMSPEDSSIYLCSVIEVVANEKLFFGSGTQLSVL.

The gene calls are TRBV5-6 and TRBJ2-7; 10 positions agree with TRBD1. From germline, CDR1 is SGHDT and CDR2 YYEEEE. The CDR3 consists of 14 residues. With 4 bases clipped from V and 4 bases from J, the junction kept 5 bases outside the gene matches. CDR3 sequence reads: CASSPDRGIYEQYF. The CDR3 DNA is TGTGCCAGCAGCCCGGACAGGGGGATATACGAGCAGTACTTC.

The rearrangement uses TRBV28 and TRBJ1-4; unclear D gene. The CDR3 runs to 14 residues. Germline V lookup: CDR1 MDHEN, CDR2 SYDVKM. With 8 bases removed from V and 4 bases from J, the gap between germline ends came to 14 bases. CDR3: CASLPRVINEKLFF. The CDR3 coding sequence is TGTGCCAGCCTTCCCCGGGTGATTAATGAAAAACTGTTTTTT.